Below are 15 T cell receptor beta chains sequenced from a single sample in a study of PD-1 blockade in classical Hodgkin lymphoma. Sequenced by immunoSEQ multiplex PCR; TCRdb stores in-frame clones only, minus some. The sample records fewer than 8,000 clones, 73% being singletons. Time point given: cycle 4 day 1 (C4D1), after 5 to 7 weeks of nivolumab. Relapse after autologous stem cell transplantation occurred in every patient, and brentuximab vedotin exposure varied. The CD8+ T cells came from thawed PBMCs through magnetic negative selection. The starting material was CD8+ T cells from blood, obtained before the fourth cycle of nivolumab. These receptors were taken from a human donor with classical Hodgkin lymphoma.

V usage is TRBV7-6 and J usage is TRBJ1-5; the D is unclear. Germline CDR1 reads SGHVS; CDR2 reads FNYEAQ. The CDR3 loop spans 13 amino acids. V was shortened by 1 base and J by 7 bases, with 8 bases between the two germline ends. CDR3 protein: CASSLGGLQPQHF. In nucleotides, the CDR3 is TGTGCCAGCAGCTTAGGAGGGTTGCAGCCCCAGCATTTT.

The chain carries TRBV2 and TRBJ2-3; 8 nucleotides align to TRBD1. This CDR3 comprises 13 residues. Trimming cost V 6 bases and J 9 bases; bases outside gene matches: 8. Germline V lookup: CDR1 SNHLY, CDR2 FYNNEI. The CDR3 DNA reads TGTGCCAGCAGAAAAGAACAGGGGGGCACGCAGTATTTT. It is translated as CASRKEQGGTQYF.

The chain links TRBV6-1 to TRBJ2-7; TRBD2 is a possible D gene (5 bases). This CDR3 is built from 15 residues. V lost 1 base, J lost 4 bases, and 14 bases lay in between. The V gene's germline CDR1 is MNHNS and CDR2 SASEGT. CDR3 in amino acids: CASSEGPGSVYEQYF. The CDR3 coding sequence is TGTGCCAGCAGTGAAGGTCCGGGGTCTGTTTACGAGCAGTACTTC.

The rearrangement joins TRBV5-6 to TRBJ2-7; 7 nucleotides align to TRBD2. The ends lost 3 bases at V and 2 bases at J; junction bases unmatched: 14. Germline V gives CDR1 SGHDT, CDR2 YYEEEE. This CDR3 contains 17 residues. CDR3 coding DNA: TGTGCCAGCAGCTGGTTGGAGGGTGCGGGAGTCGCCTACGAGCAGTACTTC. Translating gives CASSWLEGAGVAYEQYF.

The V and J genes are TRBV7-9 and TRBJ1-2; tentatively, D is TRBD1 (6 bases). Germline loops: CDR1 SEHNR, CDR2 FQNEAQ (reference sequence). This CDR3 is built from 18 residues. V was cut by 5 bases and J by 2 bases, with 24 bases left in between. CDR3 amino acids: CASSPSGWGRGPNYGYTF. In nucleotides, the CDR3 is TGTGCCAGCAGCCCTTCAGGCTGGGGGCGGGGGCCCAACTATGGCTACACCTTC.

The V call is TRBV7-9, the J call TRBJ1-5, with D possibly TRBD1 on 5 matching bases. CDR1 and CDR2 (germline): SEHNR, FQNEAQ (reference sequence). This CDR3 is built from 14 residues. The V gene lost 6 bases and the J gene lost 5 bases, with 14 bases spanning the gap. CDR3 protein: CASSFPGWDQPQHF. As DNA, the CDR3 is TGTGCCAGCAGTTTCCCAGGGTGGGATCAGCCCCAGCATTTT. The full variable domain, completed using reference TRBV7-9 and TRBJ1-5, is DTGVSQNPRHKITKRGQNVTFRCDPISEHNRLYWYRQTLGQGPEFLTYFQNEAQLEKSRLLSDRFSAERPKGSFSTLEIQRTEQGDSAMYLCASSFPGWDQPQHFGDGTRLSIL.

V is TRBV27 and J is TRBJ1-1, with D tentatively TRBD1 (6 bases). The germline CDR1 and CDR2 sequences are MNHEY and SMNVEV (reference sequence). The length of the CDR3 is 13 residues. Trimming removed 3 bases at V and 5 bases at J, with 10 bases between. The CDR3 DNA reads TGTGCCAGCAGTTTCTCAGGGGTAACTGAAGCTTTCTTT. Residues: CASSFSGVTEAFF.

This rearrangement joins TRBV10-3 to TRBJ2-7; TRBD2 matches at 8 bases. CDR1 is ENHRY, CDR2 SYGVKD, per germline. The trim removed 5 bases at V and 2 bases at J, leaving 5 bases unmatched. CDR3 length: 14 residues. The CDR3 sequence is CAISQTSVTYEQYF. In DNA form, the CDR3 reads TGTGCCATCAGTCAGACTAGCGTAACCTACGAGCAGTACTTC.

This chain uses TRBV21-1 with TRBJ2-3; the table assigns TRBD1, which was not confirmed against the DNA. TRBV21-1 is reported as a pseudogene. CDR3 length: 16 residues. The CDR3 bases are TGTGCCAGCAGCCAGACCCCGGGACAACGACCGGGTACGCAGTATTTT. Translation: CASSQTPGQRPGTQYF.

This rearrangement joins TRBV30 to TRBJ2-5; 15 bases are shared with TRBD2. Per the germline V gene, CDR1 is GTSNPN and CDR2 is SVGIG (reference sequence). CDR3 size: 16 residues. The junction had 5 bases not matched to a gene; V was cut back by 1 base and J by 5 bases. In DNA, the CDR3 is TGTGCCTGGAGTGAGGGACTAGCGGGGGGCCGGGAGACCCAGTACTTC. Translated, it gives CAWSEGLAGGRETQYF.

This clone has more than one count but fewer than ten. This chain uses TRBV15 with TRBJ1-5, with a tentative D call TRBD1 (5 bases). The CDR3 has 16 residues. The germline CDR1 and CDR2 sequences are LNHNV and YYDKDF (reference sequence). Trimming shortened V by 1 base and J by 5 bases, and 15 bases separated the two germline ends. DNA of the CDR3: TGTGCCACCAGCAGAGGTCCTCGGGGGTCGGATCAGCCCCAGCATTTT. Translating it yields CATSRGPRGSDQPQHF.

The chain recombines TRBV27 with TRBJ1-4; D is undetermined. The CDR3 has 16 residues. Germline V gene lookup returns CDR1 MNHEY and CDR2 SMNVEV (reference sequence). Trimming stripped 5 bases from V and 7 bases from J, with 20 bases between. CDR3 bases: TGTGCCAGCAGTCCCATCGACGCTCTCCCTTTTGAAAAACTGTTTTTT. Translating gives CASSPIDALPFEKLFF.

The CDR3 protein is CAVSGQHF. CDR3 DNA sequence: TGTGCCGTATCCGGGCAGCATTTT. This rearrangement joins TRBV6-1 to TRBJ1-5; D not resolved. The CDR3 runs 8 residues. V was cut by 11 bases and J by 13 bases, with 9 bases left in between. The V gene's germline CDR1 is MNHNS and CDR2 SASEGT.

As for this clone: One end of the junction is discordant with germline, which a read error may explain. J is TRBJ2-4 and V is TRBV9, with 14 bases that match TRBD2. This CDR3 has 14 residues. Germline V gene sequence: CDR1 SGDLS, CDR2 YYNGEE. The CDR3 spells CASSSEGLAGAPVF. In DNA, the CDR3 is TGTGCCAGCAGCTCCGAGGGACTAGCGGGGGCCCCGGTGTTC.

The V and J genes are TRBV10-2 and TRBJ1-4; possible D gene TRBD1, 5 bases. Trimming cost V 7 bases and J 5 bases, with 11 bases left between them. Looked up from germline, CDR1 is WSHSY and CDR2 is SAAADI. There are 13 residues in the CDR3. The CDR3 region has the DNA TGCGCCAGCAACCGGTACAGGAATGAAAAACTGTTTTTT. This translates into CASNRYRNEKLFF.